These 7 T cell receptor beta chains originate from one sample sequenced in a study of blood T cells in healthy people across ages. Then a second PCR, running roughly 6 to 11 cycles, was carried out with a sample-barcoded 5' primer and a J-beta primer mix. Via MiXCR, TCRdb re-called the 5' RACE reads, giving one row per CDR3 protein. The sample lists about 830,000 distinct CDR3 sequences; around 68% were seen once. The sample comprised blood. The origin of the receptors is a man in his thirties or forties in good health.

The chain joins TRBV7-2 to TRBJ2-1; possible D gene TRBD2, 5 bases. Germline lookup yields CDR1 SGHTA and CDR2 FQGNSA. The CDR3 extends over 16 amino acids. V lost 0 bases, J lost 0 bases, and 9 bases lay in between. Written as DNA, the CDR3 is TGTGCCAGCAGCTTAGCGCCGGGAAGCTCCTACAATGAGCAGTTCTTC. Residues: CASSLAPGSSYNEQFF.

V gene TRBV12-3 or TRBV12-4 combines with J gene TRBJ2-7; a weak D match, TRBD1 (5 bases). Trimming shortened V by 2 bases and J by 4 bases, and 15 bases separated the two germline ends. The CDR3 spans 15 residues. The CDR3 is CASSLLAGSGYEQYF. The CDR3 DNA sequence: TGTGCCAGCAGTTTATTGGCAGGCTCAGGGTACGAGCAGTACTTC.

This chain's CDR3 is CASSSGDFGETQYF. CDR3 nucleotides: TGTGCCAGCAGTTCAGGAGACTTCGGGGAGACCCAGTACTTC. This chain uses TRBV28 with TRBJ2-5; D is uncertain. V dropped 4 bases and J dropped 5 bases, with 14 bases sitting between them. Germline-derived CDR1 and CDR2 are MDHEN and SYDVKM. The CDR3 runs 14 residues. Full variable domain (missing parts from reference TRBV28 and TRBJ2-5): DVKVTQSSRYLVKRTGEKVFLECVQDMDHENMFWYRQDPGLGLRLIYFSYDVKMKEKGDIPEGYSVSREKKERFSLILESASTNQTSMYLCASSSGDFGETQYFGPGTRLLVL.

The chain recombines TRBV6-5 with TRBJ2-2; tentative D call: TRBD1 (6 bases). This CDR3 has 16 amino acids. Between the trimmed V and J ends, which lost 4 bases and 7 bases, there was a span of 19 bases. Germline V CDR1 and CDR2: MNHEY, SVGAGI. The CDR3 nucleotides are TGTGCCAGCAGTTCCCGCAGGGGCCTCACCCACGGGGAGCTGTTTTTT. Translating it yields CASSSRRGLTHGELFF.

The rearrangement links TRBV5-1 to TRBJ2-1, with 12 bases lining up with TRBD2. CDR3 size: 16 residues. Germline V CDR1 and CDR2: SGHRS, YFSETQ. V shed 3 bases, J shed 0 bases, and the junction held 1 base outside the gene matches. The CDR3 protein is CASSSSGGGSYNEQFF. The CDR3 nucleotides are TGCGCCAGCAGCTCTAGCGGGGGGGGCTCCTACAATGAGCAGTTCTTC.

The chain combines TRBV7-9 with TRBJ2-3, with D perhaps assigned TRBD1 or TRBD2 (5 bases each). CDR3 size: 14 residues. V was cut by 5 bases and J by 6 bases, with 15 bases left in between. Germline V gene sequence: CDR1 SEHNR, CDR2 FQNEAQ (reference sequence). CDR3 in amino acids: CASSLGREIDTQYF. CDR3 in DNA: TGTGCCAGCAGCCTGGGCAGGGAGATTGATACGCAGTATTTT.

The chain recombines TRBV5-5 with TRBJ2-7; a weak D match, TRBD2 (6 bases). The CDR3 extends over 15 amino acids. CDR1 is SGHKS, CDR2 YYEKEE, per germline (reference sequence). Trimming pared 0 bases from V and 0 bases from J, leaving 10 bases between. CDR3 sequence: CASSLVPGSSYEQYF. The CDR3 DNA sequence: TGTGCCAGCAGCTTGGTCCCCGGGAGCTCCTACGAGCAGTACTTC.